These 10 T cell receptor beta chains originate from one sample sequenced in a study of response to subunit inactivated influenza vaccine. Via MiXCR, TCRdb re-called the RT-PCR reads, giving one row per CDR3 protein. The sample contains 650,000 to 850,000 distinct CDR3 sequences, around 13% of which appear only once. The input for sequencing was PBMCs from blood, taken 14 to 15 days before vaccination. All receptors come from a man in his forties or fifties who received an inactivated influenza vaccine.

The chain is built from TRBV12-3 or TRBV12-4 and TRBJ1-2, with 12 nucleotides matching TRBD1. With 5 bases clipped from V and 3 bases from J, the junction kept 7 bases outside the gene matches. The CDR3 loop spans 16 amino acids. The CDR3 reads CASSRGQGAAHYGYTF. CDR3 in DNA: TGTGCCAGCAGTCGGGGACAGGGGGCTGCTCACTATGGCTACACCTTC.

This chain uses TRBV5-1 with TRBJ2-4; D uncertain. V was pared by 2 bases and J by 5 bases, with 14 bases between. Germline V gene sequence: CDR1 SGHRS, CDR2 YFSETQ. The CDR3 is 15 residues long. The CDR3 region is CASSFQGTPENIQYF. The CDR3 DNA reads as TGCGCCAGCAGCTTTCAAGGCACCCCCGAAAACATTCAGTACTTC.

This clonotype was detected only a few times. This chain links TRBV30 with TRBJ1-5, with D possibly matching TRBD1 (5 bases). The CDR3 has 13 residues. V shed 2 bases and J shed 4 bases, with 9 bases lying between them. Germline CDR1 reads GTSNPN; CDR2 reads SVGIG (reference sequence). The CDR3 here is CAWSPDSNQPQHF. The CDR3 region has the DNA TGTGCCTGGAGTCCCGACAGTAATCAGCCCCAGCATTTT.

The chain combines TRBV12-3 or TRBV12-4 with TRBJ2-3; TRBD1 or TRBD2 may be the D gene (6 bases each). This CDR3 contains 16 residues. V dropped 3 bases and J dropped 4 bases, with 17 bases sitting between them. As DNA, the CDR3 is TGTGCCAGCAGTTTCGGGGGACAAGTTAGCTCAGATACGCAGTATTTT. Protein: CASSFGGQVSSDTQYF.

This clonotype was seen ten or more times. The chain has TRBV18 and TRBJ1-5; D is undetermined. V shed 4 bases and J shed 4 bases, with 8 bases lying between them. The CDR3 has 13 residues. Germline V gives CDR1 KGHSH, CDR2 LQKENI. The CDR3 DNA sequence: TGTGCCAGCTCACTAAAACCGAATCAGCCCCAGCATTTT. Its translation: CASSLKPNQPQHF.

This clonotype was seen more than once but under ten times. The V and J genes are TRBV6-1 and TRBJ2-7; possibly TRBD1 or TRBD2 for D (5 bases each). Germline values: CDR1 MNHNS, CDR2 SASEGT. This CDR3 contains 15 residues. With 4 bases removed from V and 4 bases from J, the gap between germline ends came to 17 bases. The CDR3 bases are TGTGCCAGCAGTGGTCCCGGGACGCGAAAATACGAGCAGTACTTC. This encodes CASSGPGTRKYEQYF.

V and J are TRBV5-6 and TRBJ1-1, with unresolved D. This CDR3 has 14 amino acids. CDR1 SGHDT and CDR2 YYEEEE come from the germline V gene. The V end lost 4 bases, the J end lost 0 bases, and 10 bases lay between the germline ends. This chain's CDR3 is CASSPAGLNTEAFF. The CDR3 DNA reads as TGTGCCAGCAGCCCAGCGGGCCTGAACACTGAAGCTTTCTTT.

The rearrangement joins TRBV4-2 to TRBJ1-5; D is uncertain. Germline-derived CDR1 and CDR2 are LGHNA and YNFKEQ. Trimming removed 0 bases from V and 6 bases from J, with 12 bases in between. The CDR3 runs to 15 residues. The CDR3 coding sequence is TGTGCCAGCAGCCAAGATATAGGGAAGGCTCAGCCCCAGCATTTT. Translation: CASSQDIGKAQPQHF.

This clonotype was seen only a few times. The chain links TRBV28 to TRBJ2-3; 8 bases line up with TRBD2. With 7 bases clipped from V and 8 bases from J, the junction kept 17 bases outside the gene matches. CDR1 and CDR2 from the germline V gene are MDHEN and SYDVKM. CDR3 length: 16 amino acids. The CDR3 loop is CASTPPRLAQGGTQYF. CDR3 in DNA: TGTGCCAGCACACCCCCCAGACTAGCGCAAGGGGGTACGCAGTATTTT.

This clonotype appeared a few times. The V and J genes are TRBV6-2 or TRBV6-3 and TRBJ1-5; unclear D gene. Germline V lookup: CDR1 MNHEY, CDR2 SVGEGT. This CDR3 comprises 12 residues. V was cut by 9 bases and J by 7 bases, with 13 bases left in between. DNA of the CDR3: TGTGCCAGGGCGTTGGTGGACCAGCCCCAGCATTTT. Its protein product is CARALVDQPQHF.